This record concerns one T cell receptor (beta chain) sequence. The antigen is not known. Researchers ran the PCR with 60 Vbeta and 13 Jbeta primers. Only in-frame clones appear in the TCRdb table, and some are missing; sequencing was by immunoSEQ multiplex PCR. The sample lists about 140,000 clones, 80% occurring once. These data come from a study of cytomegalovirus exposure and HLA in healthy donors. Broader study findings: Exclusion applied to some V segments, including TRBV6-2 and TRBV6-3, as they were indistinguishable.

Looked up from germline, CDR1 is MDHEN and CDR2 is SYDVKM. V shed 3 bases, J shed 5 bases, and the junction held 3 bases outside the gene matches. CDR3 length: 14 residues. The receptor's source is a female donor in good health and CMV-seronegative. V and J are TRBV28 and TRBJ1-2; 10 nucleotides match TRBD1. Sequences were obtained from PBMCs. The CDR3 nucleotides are TGTGCCAGCAGTTTTTGGACAGGGGGATATGGCTACACCTTC. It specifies CASSFWTGGYGYTF.